In its sample, the clone carrying this TCR beta chain was seen many times. Germline assignment: CDR1 MDHEN and CDR2 SYDVKM. V lost 2 bases and J lost 2, with 9 bases in between. This CDR3 comprises 14 residues. This sample stems from a study of early T cells in non-severe SARS-CoV-2 infection. Each CDR3 protein gets one entry after TCRdb re-called the 5' RACE reads with MiXCR. The table has roughly 63,000 distinct CDR3 sequences, 9.5% to 15% seen once; the top ten hold about 1.2%. This rearrangement joins TRBV28 to TRBJ2-5; D not resolved. The sequence was obtained from an adult who was a healthcare worker with PCR-confirmed SARS-CoV-2 infection or an uninfected control (not recorded which). The donor label of this sample is uncertain. This material consisted of whole blood, taken at baseline. In DNA, the CDR3 is TGTGCCAGCAGTTTAGGTGGGCCGCAAGAGACCCAGTACTTC. Its translation: CASSLGGPQETQYF.